Listed here are 29 T cell receptor beta chains from one sample, sequenced in a study of response to subunit inactivated influenza vaccine. TCRdb re-analysed the RT-PCR reads in MiXCR, keeping a single row per CDR3 protein. The sample shows almost 250,000 distinct CDR3 sequences, more than 10% of them seen only once. Specimen: non-naive T cells sorted from PBMCs, collected around 15 days before vaccination. All receptors derive from a man aged 50 or older who received an inactivated influenza vaccine.

This clonotype has more than one count but fewer than ten. The chain has TRBV2 and TRBJ2-2; 7 nucleotides line up with TRBD1. Germline CDR1 and CDR2: SNHLY and FYNNEI. V was clipped by 5 bases and J by 0 bases; unmatched bases: 6. This CDR3 has 16 residues. CDR3 bases: TGTGCCAGCAGTCCTAGGACAGGCACGAACACCGGGGAGCTGTTTTTT. Encoded protein: CASSPRTGTNTGELFF.

In this sample, this clonotype turned up a few times. This sequence joins TRBV2 and TRBJ1-1; D not resolved. The CDR3 has 12 residues. Per germline, CDR1 SNHLY and CDR2 FYNNEI. V lost 5 bases to trimming and J lost 10 bases, with 14 bases between them. This CDR3 reads CASSKPTLGAFF. Here the CDR3 DNA reads TGTGCCAGCAGTAAACCTACTCTTGGAGCTTTCTTT.

The chain uses TRBV28 and TRBJ1-3; 7 bases are a match to TRBD1. The CDR3 length is 16 residues. CDR1 and CDR2 from the germline V gene are MDHEN and SYDVKM. With 5 bases clipped from V and 0 bases from J, the junction kept 7 bases outside the gene matches. The CDR3 region has the DNA TGTGCCAGCAGTCCTGGGGGACAGAGCTCTGGAAACACCATATATTTT. As protein: CASSPGGQSSGNTIYF.

This chain links TRBV20-1 with TRBJ2-7, with 9 bases identical to TRBD2. The CDR3 runs to 15 residues. CDR1 DFQATT and CDR2 SNEGSKA come from the germline V gene (reference sequence). The V gene end was trimmed by 1 base and the J gene end by 2 bases; junction bases not matched to a gene: 6. In DNA, the CDR3 is TGCAGTGCTAGAGTCGTGGGCGGGAGGGCCTACGAGCAGTACTTC. This translates into CSARVVGGRAYEQYF.

The J gene is TRBJ2-7, the V gene TRBV5-1; D possibly uses TRBD1 or TRBD2 (5 bases each). The CDR3 contains 15 residues. Trimming removed 0 bases from V and 4 bases from J, with 14 bases in between. The V gene's germline CDR1 is SGHRS and CDR2 YFSETQ. The CDR3 DNA sequence: TGCGCCAGCAGCTTGGAACCGGGACCCTCTTACGAGCAGTACTTC. Amino acid sequence: CASSLEPGPSYEQYF.

The chain recombines TRBV5-1 with TRBJ2-1, with D tentatively TRBD1 (5 bases). Trimming pared 0 bases from V and 3 bases from J, leaving 13 bases between. The germline V gene encodes CDR1 SGHRS and CDR2 YFSETQ. The CDR3 contains 16 residues. The CDR3 is CASSLGGPQGYNEQFF. CDR3 in DNA: TGCGCCAGCAGCTTGGGGGGCCCGCAGGGCTACAATGAGCAGTTCTTC.

This clonotype occurred a few times. This sequence joins TRBV10-3 and TRBJ2-3; D possibly corresponds to TRBD2 (6 bases). With 0 bases removed from V and 5 bases from J, the gap between germline ends came to 12 bases. CDR3 length equals 15 residues. The V gene's germline CDR1 is ENHRY and CDR2 SYGVKD. The CDR3, as DNA: TGTGCCATCAGTGAGTCCCAGCGGGTAGGAGATACGCAGTATTTT. Its translation: CAISESQRVGDTQYF.

This clonotype was seen at least ten times. The V gene is TRBV20-1, the J gene TRBJ1-5; no clear D. This CDR3 has 13 amino acids. Per the germline V gene, CDR1 is DFQATT and CDR2 is SNEGSKA (reference sequence). Trimming took 0 bases from V and 3 from J, leaving 6 bases between them. The CDR3 spells CSARDVNNQPQHF. The DNA of the CDR3 is TGCAGTGCTAGAGATGTGAACAATCAGCCCCAGCATTTT.

This clonotype was counted only a few times. This chain joins TRBV7-6 and TRBJ2-1, with 11 bases lining up with TRBD2. CDR1 and CDR2 (germline): SGHVS, FNYEAQ. With 9 bases clipped from V and 0 bases from J, the junction kept 13 bases outside the gene matches. The CDR3 has 18 amino acids. Here the CDR3 reads CASRRLAGFISSYNEQFF. For the CDR3, the DNA is TGTGCCAGTAGGCGACTAGCGGGATTCATTAGCTCCTACAATGAGCAGTTCTTC.

This clonotype appeared many times. V is TRBV5-5 and J is TRBJ2-1, with D unresolved. The CDR3 is 14 residues long. Per the germline V gene, CDR1 is SGHKS and CDR2 is YYEKEE (reference sequence). V lost 4 bases and J lost 2, with 10 bases in between. The CDR3 nucleotides read TGTGCCAGCAGCATACAAACAGCCTACAATGAGCAGTTCTTC. Amino acids: CASSIQTAYNEQFF. Filled out from reference TRBV5-5 and TRBJ2-1, the complete variable domain reads DAGVTQSPTHLIKTRGQQVTLRCSPISGHKSVSWYQQVLGQGPQFIFQYYEKEERGRGNFPDRFSARQFPNYSSELNVNALLLGDSALYLCASSIQTAYNEQFFGPGTRLTVL.

The DNA for the CDR3 is TGTGCCAGCAGTTACGACGACAGGACGCAGCCCCAGCATTTT. It codes for CASSYDDRTQPQHF. This sequence joins TRBV6-6 and TRBJ1-5, with a possible D match to TRBD1 (6 bases). This CDR3 is 14 amino acids long. V lost 2 bases to trimming and J lost 7 bases, with 12 bases between them. Looked up from germline, CDR1 is MNHNY and CDR2 is SVGAGI (reference sequence).

This clonotype appeared a single time. The chain uses TRBV6-1 and TRBJ2-5, with D uncertain. This CDR3 is built from 13 residues. V lost 6 bases, J lost 4 bases, and 12 bases lay in between. From germline, CDR1 is MNHNS and CDR2 SASEGT. CDR3 sequence reads: CASSQQILETQYF. In nucleotides, the CDR3 is TGTGCCAGCAGCCAACAGATACTAGAGACCCAGTACTTC.

J is TRBJ1-4 and V is TRBV24-1; 9 nucleotides agree with TRBD1. Germline V gene sequence: CDR1 KGHDR, CDR2 SFDVKD. V lost 1 base, J lost 5 bases, and 4 bases stayed unmatched. The CDR3 totals 16 residues. This chain's CDR3 is CATSDFSGTGNEKLFF. CDR3 DNA sequence: TGTGCCACCAGTGATTTCAGCGGGACAGGGAATGAAAAACTGTTTTTT.

This clonotype showed up just a few times. This rearrangement joins TRBV20-1 to TRBJ2-7, with a possible D match to TRBD2 (5 bases). Trimming left V 8 bases short and J 0 bases short, with 17 bases between. Germline values: CDR1 DFQATT, CDR2 SNEGSKA (reference sequence). The CDR3 consists of 14 residues. CDR3 amino acids: CSPNGERNSYEQYF. The CDR3 DNA reads as TGCAGTCCTAACGGGGAACGTAACTCCTACGAGCAGTACTTC.

This clonotype has a handful of counts. The gene calls are TRBV29-1 and TRBJ2-1, with 10 bases matching TRBD2. Germline V gene data show CDR1 as SQVTM and CDR2 as ANQGSEA. The CDR3 length is 13 residues. The ends lost 4 bases at V and 6 bases at J; junction bases unmatched: 3. This CDR3 is CSVVPSGSNEQFF. The CDR3 DNA is TGCAGCGTTGTACCTAGCGGGAGCAATGAGCAGTTCTTC.

This clonotype was counted only a few times. At one boundary the junction diverges from the germline segment, which might be a read error. J is TRBJ2-3 and V is TRBV6-2 or TRBV6-3, with D maybe TRBD2 (6 bases). The CDR3 contains 15 residues. The V gene's germline CDR1 is MNHEY and CDR2 SVGEGT. CDR3 protein: CASSYSQTSYDTQFF. The CDR3 coding sequence is TGTGCCAGCAGTTACTCGCAGACTAGTTACGATACGCAGTTTTTT.

The chain uses TRBV3-1 and TRBJ2-1; the D gene is possibly TRBD1 (6 bases). Trimming stripped 0 bases from V and 3 bases from J, with 21 bases between. The germline CDR1 and CDR2 sequences are LGHDT and YNNKEL (reference sequence). The CDR3 consists of 19 residues. CDR3 amino acids: CASSQEGTLDRYFYNEQFF. Here the CDR3 DNA reads TGTGCCAGCAGCCAAGAAGGGACCCTTGACAGGTACTTCTACAATGAGCAGTTCTTC.

This clonotype has a count of ten or more. The chain uses TRBV7-2 and TRBJ2-7; perhaps TRBD2 as D (6 bases). This CDR3 has 15 amino acids. Germline CDR1 is SGHTA and CDR2 is FQGNSA. Trimming cost V 1 base and J 2 bases, with 12 bases left between them. CDR3 nucleotides: TGTGCCAGCAGCTTAGTTCTGGGGGGTCCCTACGAGCAGTACTTC. Protein: CASSLVLGGPYEQYF.

This clonotype has at least ten counts. One end of the junction fails to match germline, which may point to a read error. V is TRBV12-3 or TRBV12-4 and J is TRBJ1-1; 8 bases are a match to TRBD1. The CDR3 has 11 amino acids. CDR3 coding DNA: TGTGCCAGCATAACGGACAGGGTCTCTCTCTTT. This sequence encodes CASITDRVSLF.

This sequence joins TRBV28 and TRBJ2-5; 12 bases line up with TRBD2. V gave up 6 bases and J gave up 5 bases; unmatched junction bases: 10. CDR1 is MDHEN, CDR2 SYDVKM, per germline. This CDR3 has 16 residues. The CDR3 region is CASSHGLAGSLETQYF. In DNA, the CDR3 is TGTGCCAGCAGCCACGGACTAGCGGGATCTTTGGAGACCCAGTACTTC. The variable domain in full, completed from reference TRBV28 and TRBJ2-5, reads DVKVTQSSRYLVKRTGEKVFLECVQDMDHENMFWYRQDPGLGLRLIYFSYDVKMKEKGDIPEGYSVSREKKERFSLILESASTNQTSMYLCASSHGLAGSLETQYFGPGTRLLVL.

CDR3 nucleotide sequence: TGCAGTGCCCCCCCGAGGACAGGCCAAAACATTCAGTACTTC. Translation: CSAPPRTGQNIQYF. The V gene is TRBV20-1, the J gene TRBJ2-4, with 7 bases fitting TRBD1. The J segment lost 5 bases and the V segment lost 6 bases, leaving 10 bases of the junction unmatched. The CDR3 is 14 amino acids. CDR1 is DFQATT and CDR2 is SNEGSKA in the germline V gene (reference sequence).

This clonotype was counted a few times. The chain carries TRBV4-2 and TRBJ2-3, with unresolved D. CDR3 size: 13 residues. Germline V CDR1 and CDR2: LGHNA, YNFKEQ. Trimming pared 4 bases from V and 4 bases from J, leaving 9 bases between. Written as DNA, the CDR3 is TGTGCCAGCAGCCGGGGTGCCGCAGATACGCAGTATTTT. This encodes CASSRGAADTQYF.

This chain connects TRBV7-9 to TRBJ2-2; D tentatively reads TRBD1 or TRBD2 (5 bases each). This CDR3 is built from 16 residues. Trimming removed 4 bases at V and 7 bases at J, with 19 bases between. Germline CDR1 reads SEHNR; CDR2 reads FQNEAQ (reference sequence). The CDR3 protein is CASSSEVGTEYGELFF. In nucleotides, the CDR3 is TGTGCCAGCAGCTCTGAGGTGGGGACCGAGTACGGGGAGCTGTTTTTT.

This clonotype was seen a handful of times. The CDR3 coding sequence is TGTGCCAGCAGGGGACGAGAGCGGGGTTCCTACGAGCAGTACTTC. Its translation is CASRGRERGSYEQYF. The V call is TRBV3-1, the J call TRBJ2-7; 7 positions agree with TRBD2. CDR1 and CDR2 from the germline V gene are LGHDT and YNNKEL (reference sequence). V lost 6 bases, J lost 1 base, and 9 bases stayed unmatched. CDR3 length: 15 residues.

This clonotype was counted many times. This chain joins TRBV11-2 and TRBJ2-5, with 8 positions matching TRBD2. The CDR3 loop spans 16 amino acids. Germline CDR1 SGHAT, CDR2 FQNNGV. Losses at the gene ends were 1 base for V and 1 base for J; bases not matched to a gene: 5. The DNA for the CDR3 is TGTGCCAGCAGCTTAGGGTTGGCGGGGGGCCAAGAGACCCAGTACTTC. It is translated as CASSLGLAGGQETQYF. Supplemented by reference TRBV11-2 and TRBJ2-5, the full variable domain reads EAGVAQSPRYKIIEKRQSVAFWCNPISGHATLYWYQQILGQGPKLLIQFQNNGVVDDSQLPKDRFSAERLKGVDSTLKIQPAKLEDSAVYLCASSLGLAGGQETQYFGPGTRLLVL.

V usage is TRBV28 and J usage is TRBJ1-5; 12 nucleotides match TRBD1. The CDR3 has 16 residues. Trimming cost V 5 bases and J 6 bases; bases outside gene matches: 8. From germline, CDR1 is MDHEN and CDR2 SYDVKM. For the CDR3, the DNA is TGTGCCAGCAGTGGGCCGGGACAGGGGGCGGGTCAGCCCCAGCATTTT. Protein sequence: CASSGPGQGAGQPQHF.

This clonotype was detected only a few times. The genes are TRBV7-8 and TRBJ1-2, with 8 bases fitting TRBD1. Germline lookup yields CDR1 SGHVS and CDR2 FQNEAQ. The CDR3 extends over 15 amino acids. V was pared by 0 bases and J by 7 bases, with 7 bases of the junction left unmatched. In nucleotides, the CDR3 is TGTGCCAGCAGCTTAGCATCAACAGGGGGAGGTGGCTACACCTTC. Translated, it gives CASSLASTGGGGYTF.

The rearrangement uses TRBV18 and TRBJ2-1; D is perhaps TRBD2 (5 bases). Deletions cut 5 bases from V and 0 bases from J, with 11 bases between. Germline values: CDR1 KGHSH, CDR2 LQKENI. The CDR3 runs to 15 residues. Here the CDR3 reads CASSTAAGSYNEQFF. Here the CDR3 DNA reads TGTGCCAGCTCAACAGCGGCGGGCTCCTACAATGAGCAGTTCTTC.

The table lists this clonotype with a few counts. The rearrangement uses TRBV20-1 and TRBJ2-7; no firm D call. There are 12 residues in the CDR3. From germline, CDR1 is DFQATT and CDR2 SNEGSKA (reference sequence). The CDR3 is CSARSLSYEQYF. The CDR3 DNA sequence: TGCAGCGCCCGGTCCCTAAGCTACGAGCAGTACTTC.